Presented here are 2 T cell receptor beta chains from one specimen sequenced in a study of cytomegalovirus exposure and HLA in healthy donors. PCR involved 60 Vbeta and 13 Jbeta primers. The assay was immunoSEQ multiplex PCR, and TCRdb's table has in-frame clones only and misses some. The sample gives about 170,000 clones, 65% to 90% of which show up once; about 2.2% is in the top ten. The specimen sequenced was PBMCs. These receptors originate from a male donor in good health and CMV-seronegative.

This clone was seen a handful of times. The chain couples TRBV7-2 to TRBJ2-7; 9 bases map to TRBD1. The CDR3 sequence is 14 residues long. Per the germline V gene, CDR1 is SGHTA and CDR2 is FQGNSA. Trimming took 5 bases from V and 3 from J; bases not matched to a gene: 5. CDR3 DNA sequence: TGTGCCAGCAGCCGGGGACAGGGATTCTACGAGCAGTACTTC. Its translation is CASSRGQGFYEQYF.

The genes are TRBV18 and TRBJ2-1, with 7 positions matching TRBD1. Per the germline V gene, CDR1 is KGHSH and CDR2 is LQKENI. The CDR3 has 14 residues. Trimming cost V 2 bases and J 8 bases; bases outside gene matches: 6. In DNA form, the CDR3 reads TGTGCCAGCTCACCAACCGGACAGGACCATGAGCAGTTCTTC. It specifies CASSPTGQDHEQFF.